One sample yielded the 29 T cell receptor beta chains listed below, sequenced in a study of blood T cell repertoires in COVID-19. Repertoires were generated with immunoSEQ multiplex PCR, while TCRdb's copy carries only in-frame clones and drops some. Of roughly 290,000 clones in the sample, under 90% were seen once. Sequencing was done on a sample of PBMCs or T cells enriched from blood (not recorded which). All receptors derive from a woman aged 40-49 years who had recovered from COVID-19.

Points on this clone: The junction departs from the called germline gene at one end, perhaps through a read error. The chain has TRBV7-7 and TRBJ1-2, with D perhaps matching TRBD1 (5 bases). Germline loops: CDR1 SSHAT, CDR2 FNYEAQ (reference sequence). The CDR3 contains 14 residues. The CDR3 is CASSPLMGQGGYTF. The DNA for the CDR3 is TGTGCTAGCAGCCCGCTAATGGGGCAGGGAGGCTACACCTTC.

The CDR3 nucleotides are TGTGCCAGACCGGCGGGGGGCCGGTCCAAAAACATTCAGTACTTC. This translates into CARPAGGRSKNIQYF. The rearrangement links TRBV3-1 (or the pseudogene TRBV3-2) to TRBJ2-4; 8 bases agree with TRBD2. V dropped 9 bases and J dropped 2; count of bases not matched to a gene: 9. CDR3 size: 15 residues. CDR1 is LGHDT, CDR2 YNNKEL, per germline (reference sequence).

The gene calls are TRBV12-5 and TRBJ1-1; D is unclear. V lost 2 bases and J 8 bases, leaving 18 bases between the germline ends. This CDR3 region has 15 residues. Germline V gene sequence: CDR1 LGHNT, CDR2 FRNRAP. CDR3 amino acids: CASGLTRDRRREAFF. The DNA of the CDR3 is TGTGCTAGTGGTTTGACCCGGGATCGACGACGGGAAGCTTTCTTT.

The chain has TRBV29-1 and TRBJ2-6; unclear D gene. The CDR3 has 14 residues. Germline V gene lookup returns CDR1 SQVTM and CDR2 ANQGSEA. V lost 5 bases, J lost 0 bases, and 8 bases lay in between. CDR3 residues: CSVRTVSGANVLTF. In DNA form, the CDR3 reads TGCAGCGTTAGAACAGTCTCTGGGGCCAACGTCCTGACTTTC.

V and J are TRBV10-3 and TRBJ1-1; 7 bases are shared with TRBD1. The CDR3 contains 16 residues. Germline V CDR1 and CDR2: ENHRY, SYGVKD. The junction had 8 bases not matched to a gene; V was cut back by 1 base and J by 3 bases. The CDR3 DNA sequence: TGTGCCATCAGTGAGTGGAGTGGACAGGACCACACTGAAGCTTTCTTT. Amino acid sequence: CAISEWSGQDHTEAFF.

This rearrangement joins TRBV7-9 to TRBJ1-4; D is uncertain. The CDR3 loop spans 14 amino acids. The V gene's germline CDR1 is SEHNR and CDR2 FQNEAQ (reference sequence). V lost 2 bases, J lost 5 bases, and 9 bases lay in between. CDR3 DNA sequence: TGTGCCAGCAGCTTAATGGGGAGGAATGAAAAACTGTTTTTT. This gives the protein CASSLMGRNEKLFF.

The chain joins TRBV9 to TRBJ1-5; TRBD1 is a possible D gene (6 bases). Germline V CDR1 and CDR2: SGDLS, YYNGEE. The CDR3 covers 15 residues. V shed 4 bases and J shed 1 base, with 12 bases lying between them. The chain's CDR3 is CASSRGGASNQPQHF. CDR3 DNA: TGTGCCAGCAGCAGGGGGGGCGCGAGCAATCAGCCCCAGCATTTT. Together with reference TRBV9 and TRBJ1-5, the CDR3 gives the full variable domain: DSGVTQTPKHLITATGQRVTLRCSPRSGDLSVYWYQQSLDQGLQFLIQYYNGEERAKGNILERFSAQQFPDLHSELNLSSLELGDSALYFCASSRGGASNQPQHFGDGTRLSIL.

The J gene is TRBJ2-1, the V gene TRBV2, with unresolved D. V lost 8 bases and J 3 bases, leaving 8 bases between the germline ends. CDR3 length: 12 residues. CDR1 and CDR2 from the germline V gene are SNHLY and FYNNEI. The CDR3 loop is CASLASYNEQFF. Here the CDR3 DNA reads TGTGCCAGCCTTGCTAGCTACAATGAGCAGTTCTTC.

The CDR3 spells CASSQVFRDRTNYGYTF. The CDR3 bases are TGCGCCAGCAGCCAAGTCTTTCGGGACAGGACTAACTATGGCTACACCTTC. The chain employs TRBV4-1 and TRBJ1-2; 8 nucleotides match TRBD1. Germline CDR1 is MGHRA and CDR2 is YSYEKL. With V trimmed by 1 base and J by 0 bases, 7 bases remained unmatched. This CDR3 is 17 amino acids long.

This chain connects TRBV4-2 to TRBJ2-1; D perhaps matches TRBD2 (6 bases). The length of the CDR3 is 16 residues. Germline-derived CDR1 and CDR2 are LGHNA and YNFKEQ. The ends were cut back, 0 bases at V and 2 bases at J, with 11 bases in the middle. The DNA for the CDR3 is TGTGCCAGCAGCCAAGATTTCGGGAGCACCTACAATGAGCAGTTCTTC. Residues: CASSQDFGSTYNEQFF.

The CDR3 DNA reads TGTGCCAGCTCACCACAGGAAAGGACAACAGATACGCAGTATTTT. This encodes CASSPQERTTDTQYF. This chain uses TRBV18 with TRBJ2-3, with TRBD1 as a possible D gene (5 bases). Germline CDR1 and CDR2: KGHSH and LQKENI. The CDR3 runs to 15 residues. Trimming pared 1 base from V and 3 bases from J, leaving 11 bases between. Drawing the rest from reference TRBV18 and TRBJ2-3, the complete variable domain is NAGVMQNPRHLVRRRGQEARLRCSPMKGHSHVYWYRQLPEEGLKFMVYLQKENIIDESGMPKERFSAEFPKEGPSILRIQQVVRGDSAAYFCASSPQERTTDTQYFGPGTRLTVL.

As regards this clone: Its ends do not fully match the called genes, so a read error is possible. V is TRBV7-3 and J is TRBJ2-3, with 7 bases aligning to TRBD2. CDR3 length: 15 residues. Looked up from germline, CDR1 is SGHTA and CDR2 is FQGTGA. Here the CDR3 reads CASSLSLTSRDTQYF. CDR3 nucleotide sequence: TGTGCCAGCAGCTTAAGTTTGACTAGCAGAGATACGCAGTATTTT. Filled out from reference TRBV7-3 and TRBJ2-3, the complete variable domain reads GAGVSQTPSNKVTEKGKYVELRCDPISGHTALYWYRQSLGQGPEFLIYFQGTGAADDSGLPNDRFFAVRPEGSVSTLKIQRTERGDSAVYLCASSLSLTSRDTQYFGPGTRLTVL.

This clone was seen a few times. V gene TRBV9 combines with J gene TRBJ1-2; D might be TRBD1 (6 bases). This CDR3 spans 12 amino acids. Deletions cut 3 bases from V and 6 bases from J, with 9 bases between. CDR1 and CDR2 from the germline V gene are SGDLS and YYNGEE. The CDR3 protein is CASSAGVDGYTF. The CDR3 region has the DNA TGTGCCAGCAGCGCAGGGGTTGATGGCTACACCTTC.

The chain carries TRBV15 and TRBJ1-2; D ambiguous. CDR1 and CDR2 from the germline V gene are LNHNV and YYDKDF (reference sequence). The CDR3 consists of 14 residues. Deletions cut 1 base from V and 8 bases from J, with 14 bases between. The CDR3 reads CATSRGASPGGYTF. As DNA, the CDR3 is TGTGCCACCAGCAGAGGGGCCAGTCCGGGGGGCTACACCTTC.

The chain uses TRBV5-1 and TRBJ1-2; maybe TRBD1 (6 bases). The germline V gene has CDR1 SGHRS and CDR2 YFSETQ. V was cut by 6 bases and J by 1 base, with 13 bases left in between. There are 14 residues in the CDR3. The CDR3 protein is CASKMGADNYGYTF. CDR3 coding DNA: TGCGCCAGCAAAATGGGGGCTGATAACTATGGCTACACCTTC.

The rearrangement uses TRBV30 and TRBJ1-2; 8 bases map to TRBD1. The junction had 10 bases not matched to a gene; V was cut back by 0 bases and J by 4 bases. The CDR3 runs 16 residues. The germline V gene encodes CDR1 GTSNPN and CDR2 SVGIG (reference sequence). CDR3 sequence: CAWSVLWTGRGYGYTF. CDR3 sequence (DNA): TGTGCCTGGAGTGTTTTATGGACAGGGAGGGGCTATGGCTACACCTTC.

The V call is TRBV25-1, the J call TRBJ2-2; D may be TRBD1 (6 bases). This CDR3 region has 15 residues. V was cut by 6 bases and J by 0 bases, with 11 bases left in between. The germline CDR1 and CDR2 sequences are MGHDK and SYGVNS. The CDR3 DNA is TGTGCCAGCAGCGGACAGCCCGCGAACACCGGGGAGCTGTTTTTT. Translated: CASSGQPANTGELFF.

The genes are TRBV5-8 and TRBJ2-2, with 10 bases matching TRBD1. V lost 6 bases and J lost 0; bases outside the gene matches: 5. Germline values: CDR1 SGHTS, CDR2 YDEGEE. The CDR3 runs to 16 residues. The CDR3 DNA is TGTGCCAGCACCAAAGGGACAGGGGCGAACACCGGGGAGCTGTTTTTT. Translation gives CASTKGTGANTGELFF.

The rearrangement joins TRBV5-1 to TRBJ1-2, with D possibly being TRBD1 (6 bases). The V gene's germline CDR1 is SGHRS and CDR2 YFSETQ. This CDR3 has 15 residues. The V gene lost 3 bases and the J gene lost 7 bases, with 19 bases spanning the gap. CDR3 protein: CASSSIIGTSGGYTF. CDR3 nucleotide sequence: TGCGCCAGCAGCTCAATAATCGGGACAAGCGGTGGCTACACCTTC.

Written as DNA, the CDR3 is TGTGCCAGCAGTGAATCGGCGACAGCCTCGAGTGAGCAGTTCTTC. Its protein is CASSESATASSEQFF. The rearrangement links TRBV25-1 to TRBJ2-1; tentatively, D is TRBD1 (5 bases). V lost 1 base, J lost 9 bases, and 16 bases lay in between. The germline V gene encodes CDR1 MGHDK and CDR2 SYGVNS. The CDR3 is 15 residues long.

The rearrangement joins TRBV6-6 to TRBJ2-7; the match to TRBD1 covers 8 bases. The CDR3 contains 14 residues. Germline-derived CDR1 and CDR2 are MNHNY and SVGAGI (reference sequence). Trimming removed 7 bases from V and 2 bases from J; junction bases left unmatched: 7. The CDR3 protein is CASTGAGGTYEQYF. CDR3 in DNA: TGTGCCAGCACCGGGGCAGGGGGCACCTACGAGCAGTACTTC.

The V gene is TRBV9, the J gene TRBJ2-3; 12 bases agree with TRBD2. With 3 bases clipped from V and 4 bases from J, the junction kept 6 bases outside the gene matches. This CDR3 contains 16 residues. Germline V gene sequence: CDR1 SGDLS, CDR2 YYNGEE. The chain's CDR3 is CASSAGTSGPPDTQYF. The CDR3 DNA sequence: TGTGCCAGCAGCGCCGGGACTAGCGGGCCCCCAGATACGCAGTATTTT.

V is TRBV18 and J is TRBJ2-3; tentative D call: TRBD1 (5 bases). In germline, CDR1 is KGHSH, CDR2 LQKENI. CDR3 size: 17 residues. Trimming removed 1 base at V and 4 bases at J, with 18 bases between. The CDR3 protein is CASSPQVGRAFSDTQYF. Written as DNA, the CDR3 is TGTGCCAGCTCACCACAGGTCGGCAGGGCTTTTTCAGATACGCAGTATTTT. The full variable domain, with the rest looked up from reference TRBV18 and TRBJ2-3, is NAGVMQNPRHLVRRRGQEARLRCSPMKGHSHVYWYRQLPEEGLKFMVYLQKENIIDESGMPKERFSAEFPKEGPSILRIQQVVRGDSAAYFCASSPQVGRAFSDTQYFGPGTRLTVL.

This chain's CDR3 is CASSPDAGASWGYTF. CDR3 DNA: TGCGCCAGCAGCCCGGACGCGGGAGCGAGTTGGGGCTACACCTTC. V is TRBV5-1 and J is TRBJ1-2; the D is unclear. CDR3 length equals 15 residues. Between the trimmed V and J ends, which lost 4 bases and 8 bases, there was a span of 21 bases. Germline V CDR1 and CDR2: SGHRS, YFSETQ.

Regarding this clone: The same CDR3 also results from other DNA sequences found in this sample. The V gene is TRBV7-2, the J gene TRBJ2-1, with TRBD2 matching 9 bases. CDR3 length: 16 residues. Germline V gene lookup returns CDR1 SGHTA and CDR2 FQGNSA. V dropped 1 base and J dropped 2; count of bases not matched to a gene: 3. CDR3 sequence reads: CASSLGSGGTYNEQFF. CDR3 coding DNA: TGTGCCAGCAGCTTAGGAAGCGGGGGGACCTACAATGAGCAGTTCTTC.

The V and J genes are TRBV19 and TRBJ1-1; no clear D gene. Germline V gene data show CDR1 as LNHDA and CDR2 as SQIVND (reference sequence). Deletions cut 0 bases from V and 5 bases from J, with 16 bases between. The CDR3 contains 16 residues. CDR3 residues: CASSIDRLGGETEAFF. The CDR3 region has the DNA TGTGCCAGTAGTATAGATCGGCTCGGAGGTGAGACTGAAGCTTTCTTT.

The V call is TRBV3-1 (or the pseudogene TRBV3-2), the J call TRBJ1-6; D is unresolved. Germline-derived CDR1 and CDR2 are LGHDT and YNNKEL (reference sequence). V lost 2 bases, J lost 6 bases, and 11 bases lay in between. This CDR3 is built from 15 residues. The DNA for the CDR3 is TGTGCCAGCAGCCAACATAAGCGTCCTAATTCACCCCTCCACTTT. Translated, it gives CASSQHKRPNSPLHF.

The gene calls are TRBV7-8 and TRBJ1-1; D call uncertain. This CDR3 is 13 amino acids long. Trimming cost V 1 base and J 5 bases, with 8 bases left between them. Germline V gives CDR1 SGHVS, CDR2 FQNEAQ. This CDR3 is CASSLVQSTEAFF. CDR3 nucleotides: TGTGCCAGCAGCTTAGTACAGTCTACTGAAGCTTTCTTT.

The chain combines TRBV18 with TRBJ2-6, with 7 bases fitting TRBD2. V shed 5 bases and J 2 bases; nucleotides not matched to a gene: 9. The CDR3 spans 17 residues. CDR1 and CDR2 (germline): KGHSH, LQKENI. The DNA of the CDR3 is TGTGCCAGCTCATCCCCGGGAGGCGGGCCTGGGGCCAACGTCCTGACTTTC. It specifies CASSSPGGGPGANVLTF. The variable domain in full, with the rest retrieved from reference TRBV18 and TRBJ2-6, is NAGVMQNPRHLVRRRGQEARLRCSPMKGHSHVYWYRQLPEEGLKFMVYLQKENIIDESGMPKERFSAEFPKEGPSILRIQQVVRGDSAAYFCASSSPGGGPGANVLTFGAGSRLTVL.